The clone carrying this T cell receptor (beta chain) appeared a few times. This entry comes from a study of T cells in Graves' hyperthyroidism and ophthalmopathy. V dropped 5 bases and J dropped 5 bases, with 12 bases sitting between them. This CDR3 is 13 amino acids long. The germline V gene has CDR1 PRHDT and CDR2 FYEKMQ (reference sequence). No ophthalmopathy progression within 18 months constituted stable Graves' hyperthyroidism. TCR beta CDR3 regions were amplified from RNA transcripts. A set of HTBI primers served as the primers for a first-round RT-PCR of the TCR CDR3. MiXCR, run by TCRdb on the multiplex PCR reads, gives a single entry per CDR3 protein. The sample lists about 560,000 distinct CDR3 sequences, 16% occurring once.

Sequenced sample: blood. The source is a woman aged 18 to 35 with Graves' hyperthyroidism. V is TRBV13 and J is TRBJ1-2, with D tentatively TRBD1 (5 bases). The CDR3 DNA reads TGTGCCAGCAGCGACTTGGGGGGATATGGCTACACCTTC. Its translation: CASSDLGGYGYTF.